The next 5 T cell receptor beta chains were all read from a single sample in a study of blood T cell repertoires in COVID-19. Here immunoSEQ multiplex PCR was the method, and the copy in TCRdb shows in-frame clones only, minus some. This sample has some 220,000 clones, with almost 85% found just once. The specimen was peripheral blood. The receptor source for this set is a man aged 50-60 years with COVID-19, enrolled during active disease.

The chain couples TRBV5-5 to TRBJ1-1, with D perhaps matching TRBD1 (5 bases). With 4 bases removed from V and 5 bases from J, the gap between germline ends came to 15 bases. The length of the CDR3 is 14 residues. The germline CDR1 and CDR2 sequences are SGHKS and YYEKEE (reference sequence). The CDR3 spells CASSPGRGWTEAFF. The CDR3 coding sequence is TGTGCCAGCAGCCCTGGGAGGGGTTGGACTGAAGCTTTCTTT.

This rearrangement joins TRBV19 to TRBJ2-2, with TRBD1 as a possible D gene (5 bases). Trimming removed 1 base from V and 3 bases from J, with 9 bases in between. Germline V CDR1 and CDR2: LNHDA, SQIVND (reference sequence). This CDR3 contains 15 residues. The CDR3 loop is CASSIGDRHTGELFF. The CDR3 DNA is TGTGCCAGTAGTATAGGCGACAGACACACCGGGGAGCTGTTTTTT.

The chain couples TRBV24-1 to TRBJ2-3; TRBD2 aligns across 11 bases. The CDR3 has 19 residues. Germline loops: CDR1 KGHDR, CDR2 SFDVKD. Trimming at V came to 3 bases and at J to 2 bases, leaving 12 bases not matched to a gene. CDR3: CATSDTLRSGGVHTDTQYF. DNA for the CDR3: TGTGCCACCAGTGATACCCTCCGTAGCGGGGGGGTGCACACAGATACGCAGTATTTT.

The chain carries TRBV5-1 and TRBJ2-1; maybe TRBD2 (5 bases). From germline, CDR1 is SGHRS and CDR2 YFSETQ. V lost 3 bases, J lost 10 bases, and 14 bases lay in between. The length of the CDR3 is 13 residues. The CDR3 nucleotides read TGCGCCAGCAGCTCCGCCGGGGAGTGGGAGCAGTTCTTC. Its protein product is CASSSAGEWEQFF.

This sequence joins TRBV14 and TRBJ1-5; D might be TRBD1 (6 bases). CDR3 length: 20 residues. Germline values: CDR1 SGHDN, CDR2 FVKESK. The V gene lost 0 bases and the J gene lost 0 bases, with 21 bases spanning the gap. CDR3 in amino acids: CASSQDRETGSSYSNQPQHF. CDR3 nucleotides: TGTGCCAGCAGCCAAGATAGGGAGACAGGTTCGAGTTATAGCAATCAGCCCCAGCATTTT.